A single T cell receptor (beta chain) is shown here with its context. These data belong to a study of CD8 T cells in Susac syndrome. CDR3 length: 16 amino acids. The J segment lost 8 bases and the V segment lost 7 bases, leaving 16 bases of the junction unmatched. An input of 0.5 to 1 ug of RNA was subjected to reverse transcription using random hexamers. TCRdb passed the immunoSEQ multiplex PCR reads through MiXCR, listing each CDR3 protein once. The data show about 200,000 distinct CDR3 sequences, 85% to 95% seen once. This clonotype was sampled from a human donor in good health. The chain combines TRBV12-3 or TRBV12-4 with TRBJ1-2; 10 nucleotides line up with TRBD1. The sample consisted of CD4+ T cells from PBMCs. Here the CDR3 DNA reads TGTGCCAGCATTCCTCCGCCTCTGACAGGGGGCTCCGGCTACACCTTC. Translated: CASIPPPLTGGSGYTF.